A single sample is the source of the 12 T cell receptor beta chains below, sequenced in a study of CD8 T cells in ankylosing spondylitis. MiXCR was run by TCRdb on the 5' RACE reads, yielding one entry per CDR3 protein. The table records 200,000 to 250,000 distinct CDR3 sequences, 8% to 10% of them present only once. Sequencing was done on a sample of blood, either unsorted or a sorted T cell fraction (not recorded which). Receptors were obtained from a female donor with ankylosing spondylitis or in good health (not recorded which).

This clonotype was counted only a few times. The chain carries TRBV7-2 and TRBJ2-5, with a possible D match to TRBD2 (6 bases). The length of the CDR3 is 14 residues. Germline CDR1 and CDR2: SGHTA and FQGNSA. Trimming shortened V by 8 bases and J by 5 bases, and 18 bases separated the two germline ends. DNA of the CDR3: TGTGCCAGCGCACCCGGGACTCGTCGGGAGACCCAGTACTTC. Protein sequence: CASAPGTRRETQYF.

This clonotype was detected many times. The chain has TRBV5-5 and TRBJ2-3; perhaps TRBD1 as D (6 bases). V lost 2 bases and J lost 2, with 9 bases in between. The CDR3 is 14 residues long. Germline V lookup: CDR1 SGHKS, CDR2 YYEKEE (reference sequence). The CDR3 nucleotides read TGTGCCAGCAGCTTCGGACAGACCACAGATACGCAGTATTTT. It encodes CASSFGQTTDTQYF. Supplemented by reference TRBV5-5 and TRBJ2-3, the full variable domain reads DAGVTQSPTHLIKTRGQQVTLRCSPISGHKSVSWYQQVLGQGPQFIFQYYEKEERGRGNFPDRFSARQFPNYSSELNVNALLLGDSALYLCASSFGQTTDTQYFGPGTRLTVL.

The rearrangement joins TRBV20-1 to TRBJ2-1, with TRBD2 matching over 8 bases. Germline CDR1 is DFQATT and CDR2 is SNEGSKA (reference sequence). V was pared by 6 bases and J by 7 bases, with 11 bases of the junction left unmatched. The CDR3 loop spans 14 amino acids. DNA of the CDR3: TGCAGTGCGCAGGGACTAGTGGGAATAAATGAGCAGTTCTTC. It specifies CSAQGLVGINEQFF.

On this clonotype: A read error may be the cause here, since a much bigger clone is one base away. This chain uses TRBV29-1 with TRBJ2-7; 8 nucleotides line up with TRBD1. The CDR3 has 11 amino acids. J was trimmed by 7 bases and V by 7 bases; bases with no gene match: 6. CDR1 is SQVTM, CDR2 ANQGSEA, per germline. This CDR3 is CSAMTGEEQYF. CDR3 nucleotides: TGCAGCGCCATGACAGGGGAAGAGCAGTACTTC.

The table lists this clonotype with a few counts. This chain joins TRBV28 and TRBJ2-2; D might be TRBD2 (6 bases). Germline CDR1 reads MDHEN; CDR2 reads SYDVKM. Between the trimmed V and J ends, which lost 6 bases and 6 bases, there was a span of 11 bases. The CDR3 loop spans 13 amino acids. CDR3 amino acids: CASRGGLSGELFF. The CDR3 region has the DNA TGTGCCAGCAGGGGGGGACTCTCCGGGGAGCTGTTTTTT.

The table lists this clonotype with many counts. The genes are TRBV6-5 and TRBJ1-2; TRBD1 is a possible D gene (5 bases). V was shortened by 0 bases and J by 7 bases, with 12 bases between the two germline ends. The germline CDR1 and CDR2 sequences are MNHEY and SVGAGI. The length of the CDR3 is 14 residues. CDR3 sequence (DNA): TGTGCCAGCAGTTACTCGATGGGGGAGGGTGGCTACACCTTC. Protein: CASSYSMGEGGYTF.

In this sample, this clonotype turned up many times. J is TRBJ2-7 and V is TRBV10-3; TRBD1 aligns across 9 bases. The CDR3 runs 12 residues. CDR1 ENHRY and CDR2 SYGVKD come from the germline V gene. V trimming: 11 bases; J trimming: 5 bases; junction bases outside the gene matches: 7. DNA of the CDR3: TGTGCCGGCCGGGACAGGGACAACGAGCAGTACTTC. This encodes CAGRDRDNEQYF.

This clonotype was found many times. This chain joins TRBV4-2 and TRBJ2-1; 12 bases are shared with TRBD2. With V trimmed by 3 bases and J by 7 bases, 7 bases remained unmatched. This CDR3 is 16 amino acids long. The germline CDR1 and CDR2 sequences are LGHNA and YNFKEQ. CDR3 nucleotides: TGTGCCAGCAGCCACCCTCTAGCGGGAGGGAGGAATGAGCAGTTCTTC. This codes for CASSHPLAGGRNEQFF.

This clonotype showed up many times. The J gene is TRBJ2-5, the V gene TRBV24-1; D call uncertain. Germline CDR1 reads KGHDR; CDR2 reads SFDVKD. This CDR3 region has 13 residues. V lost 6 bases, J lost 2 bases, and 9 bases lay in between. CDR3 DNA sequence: TGTGCCACCAGTAAGGACCATCAAGAGACCCAGTACTTC. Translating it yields CATSKDHQETQYF.

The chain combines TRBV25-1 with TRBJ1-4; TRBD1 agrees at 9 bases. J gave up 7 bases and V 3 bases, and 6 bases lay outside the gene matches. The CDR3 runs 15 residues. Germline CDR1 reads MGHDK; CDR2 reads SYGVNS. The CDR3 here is CASSDSGTGTEKLFF. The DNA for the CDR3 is TGTGCCAGCAGTGACTCCGGGACAGGGACTGAAAAACTGTTTTTT. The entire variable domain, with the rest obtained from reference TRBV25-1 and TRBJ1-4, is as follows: EADIYQTPRYLVIGTGKKITLECSQTMGHDKMYWYQQDPGMELHLIHYSYGVNSTEKGDLSSESTVSRIRTEHFPLTLESARPSHTSQYLCASSDSGTGTEKLFFGSGTQLSVL.

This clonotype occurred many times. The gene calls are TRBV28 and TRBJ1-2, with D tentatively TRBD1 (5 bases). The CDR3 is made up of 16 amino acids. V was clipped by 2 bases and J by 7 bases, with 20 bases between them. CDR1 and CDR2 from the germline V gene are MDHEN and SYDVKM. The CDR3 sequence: CASSLTAGTVRGGYTF. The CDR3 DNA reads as TGTGCCAGCAGTTTAACCGCCGGGACGGTGAGGGGTGGCTACACCTTC.

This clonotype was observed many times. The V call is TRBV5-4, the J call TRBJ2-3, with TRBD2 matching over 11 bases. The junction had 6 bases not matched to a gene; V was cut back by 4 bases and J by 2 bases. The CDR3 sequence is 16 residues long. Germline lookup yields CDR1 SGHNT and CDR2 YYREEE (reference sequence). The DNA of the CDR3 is TGTGCCAGCAGCCCCGGGACTAGCGGATACACAGATACGCAGTATTTT. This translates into CASSPGTSGYTDTQYF.